The 15 T cell receptor beta chains listed next were all sequenced from one sample in a study of blood T cell repertoires in COVID-19. Clones were read by immunoSEQ multiplex PCR, and TCRdb kept only the in-frame ones, dropping some. The sample has around 40,000 clones, just under 80% seen once. Sequenced sample: peripheral blood. The source is a man aged 80 or over with active or convalescent COVID-19.

The V and J genes are TRBV24-1 and TRBJ2-7, with TRBD2 matching 7 bases. Germline trimming cut 6 bases from V and 4 bases from J; bases unmatched to any gene: 5. This CDR3 comprises 13 residues. CDR1 KGHDR and CDR2 SFDVKD come from the germline V gene. The CDR3 loop reads CATSPRENYEQYF. The CDR3, as DNA: TGTGCCACCAGTCCGCGGGAGAATTACGAGCAGTACTTC.

J is TRBJ2-1 and V is TRBV24-1; TRBD2 aligns across 8 bases. Germline values: CDR1 KGHDR, CDR2 SFDVKD. The CDR3 runs to 14 residues. The V segment lost 6 bases and the J segment 8 bases; nucleotides outside the gene matches: 8. The CDR3 here is CATSSGLAYDEQFF. The CDR3 bases are TGTGCCACCAGTAGTGGACTAGCATATGATGAGCAGTTCTTC.

J is TRBJ2-7 and V is TRBV25-1; D call uncertain. The CDR3 is 14 residues long. The ends were cut back, 6 bases at V and 0 bases at J, with 12 bases in the middle. The V gene's germline CDR1 is MGHDK and CDR2 SYGVNS. CDR3 nucleotide sequence: TGTGCCAGCAGAGGAGCGCTCAGCTCCTACGAGCAGTACTTC. It encodes CASRGALSSYEQYF.

The V gene is TRBV3-1 (or the pseudogene TRBV3-2), the J gene TRBJ1-2; D is ambiguous. V was shortened by 4 bases and J by 11 bases, with 14 bases between the two germline ends. CDR1 is LGHDT, CDR2 YNNKEL, per germline (reference sequence). CDR3 length: 12 residues. CDR3 residues: CASSLSSAVYTF. CDR3 nucleotide sequence: TGTGCCAGCAGCCTCTCCTCAGCGGTTTACACCTTC.

V gene TRBV9 combines with J gene TRBJ1-1; maybe TRBD1 (6 bases). Trimming took off 5 bases at V and 1 base at J, with 15 bases between the two ends. This CDR3 is 15 amino acids long. CDR1 and CDR2 (germline): SGDLS, YYNGEE. The CDR3 loop reads CASRSGQLPNTEAFF. The CDR3 DNA reads as TGTGCCAGCAGGAGCGGACAGTTGCCGAACACTGAAGCTTTCTTT.

The rearrangement links TRBV21-1 to TRBJ2-7; TRBD2 reflects the table's D call only, with no check against the DNA. TRBV21-1 is listed as a pseudogene. The CDR3 contains 17 residues. In DNA, the CDR3 is TGTGCCAGCAGCAAAGGGGCTCCGCGGGAGCCCCCCTACGAGCAGTACTTC. Its translation is CASSKGAPREPPYEQYF.

The chain is built from TRBV5-4 and TRBJ2-5, with 7 bases aligning to TRBD1. CDR3 length equals 13 residues. J lost 3 bases, V lost 2 bases, and 1 base had no gene match. Germline V CDR1 and CDR2: SGHNT, YYREEE (reference sequence). The CDR3 DNA follows: TGTGCCAGCAGCTTTACAGGGGAAGAGACCCAGTACTTC. It yields the protein CASSFTGEETQYF.

V usage is TRBV21-1 and J usage is TRBJ1-2. TRBV21-1 has pseudogene status. The CDR3 consists of 15 residues. DNA of the CDR3: TGTGCCAGCAGCAAAGAAGGGAGGACTAACTATGGCTACACCTTC. Translating gives CASSKEGRTNYGYTF.

V is TRBV5-1 and J is TRBJ2-3; possibly TRBD2 for D (5 bases). Germline CDR1 and CDR2: SGHRS and YFSETQ. V was shortened by 0 bases and J by 4 bases, with 9 bases between the two germline ends. This CDR3 is built from 14 residues. CDR3 sequence (DNA): TGCGCCAGCAGCTTGGACCGGGGTGCAGATACGCAGTATTTT. Protein sequence: CASSLDRGADTQYF.

The rearrangement uses TRBV5-1 and TRBJ1-3; the D gene is possibly TRBD1 (5 bases). The CDR3 contains 15 residues. From germline, CDR1 is SGHRS and CDR2 YFSETQ. Between the trimmed V and J ends, which lost 4 bases and 0 bases, there was a span of 11 bases. DNA of the CDR3: TGCGCCAGCAGCACTGACAGCTTCTCTGGAAACACCATATATTTT. Translating gives CASSTDSFSGNTIYF. Variable domain in full (rest from reference TRBV5-1 and TRBJ1-3): KAGVTQTPRYLIKTRGQQVTLSCSPISGHRSVSWYQQTPGQGLQFLFEYFSETQRNKGNFPGRFSGRQFSNSRSEMNVSTLELGDSALYLCASSTDSFSGNTIYFGEGSWLTVV.

This chain uses TRBV6-1 with TRBJ2-1; D may be TRBD2 (6 bases). The CDR3 loop spans 13 amino acids. CDR1 is MNHNS and CDR2 is SASEGT in the germline V gene. Between the trimmed V and J ends, which lost 3 bases and 7 bases, there was a span of 10 bases. For the CDR3, the DNA is TGTGCCAGCAGTGATCCAGGAGGGAATGAGCAGTTCTTC. The encoded protein is CASSDPGGNEQFF.

This clone was found once. This chain uses TRBV28 with TRBJ2-1; 7 positions match TRBD1. Losses at the gene ends were 8 bases for V and 5 bases for J; bases not matched to a gene: 12. The CDR3 extends over 15 amino acids. Germline V CDR1 and CDR2: MDHEN, SYDVKM. The CDR3 protein is CASPSGQGDHNEQFF. Written as DNA, the CDR3 is TGTGCCAGCCCCTCGGGGCAGGGGGACCACAATGAGCAGTTCTTC.

The chain carries TRBV4-3 and TRBJ1-1, with no clear D. The V end lost 1 base, the J end lost 1 base, and 10 bases lay between the germline ends. The CDR3 totals 15 residues. Germline V CDR1 and CDR2: LGHNA, YSLEER. As DNA, the CDR3 is TGCGCCAGCAGCCAAGGGCGGAGGACGAACACTGAAGCTTTCTTT. Its protein is CASSQGRRTNTEAFF.

The chain uses TRBV3-1 (or the pseudogene TRBV3-2) and TRBJ2-6; possibly TRBD1 for D (6 bases). From germline, CDR1 is LGHDT and CDR2 YNNKEL (reference sequence). The ends were cut back, 4 bases at V and 4 bases at J, with 11 bases in the middle. The CDR3 consists of 15 residues. The CDR3 coding sequence is TGTGCCAGCAGCCCGAGGGGGTCAGGGGCCAACGTCCTGACTTTC. Translation gives CASSPRGSGANVLTF.

The count of this clone is one. The chain employs TRBV28 and TRBJ2-1; TRBD2 matches 9 bases. CDR1 MDHEN and CDR2 SYDVKM come from the germline V gene. CDR3 length: 15 amino acids. The trim removed 5 bases at V and 8 bases at J, leaving 10 bases unmatched. Here the CDR3 reads CASSPTGTSRHEQFF. The DNA of the CDR3 is TGTGCCAGCAGTCCAACCGGGACTAGCCGGCATGAGCAGTTCTTC.